The rows below give T cell receptor beta chains drawn from one sample of a study of esophageal squamous cell carcinoma under preoperative chemotherapy. TCRdb itself ran the PCR reads through MiXCR, one entry per CDR3 protein. The table records some 32,000 distinct CDR3 sequences, 52% of them present only once. The sample was acquired from a patient given preoperative chemotherapy. These receptors all stem from a human donor with esophageal squamous cell carcinoma. The donor label of this sample is uncertain. CDR3s include the opening cysteine and the closing phenylalanine or tryptophan. Each record gives: D gene, J gene, clone size, V gene, CDR3 length, CDR3 DNA, CDR3 protein. A D gene is named only where the DNA matches it firmly. Clone size appears in some rows only: once, few, many, or a class for an expanded clone.

NA TRBJ2-4 many TRBV6-2/TRBV6-3 16 TGTGCCAGCATCGTCATCAGGGGGGAGGCCAAAAACATTCAGTACTTC CASIVIRGEAKNIQYF
NA TRBJ2-5 many TRBV5-5 12 TGTGCCAGCAGCTTGGGGCTCAGGGGCCAGTACTTC CASSLGLRGQYF
NA TRBJ2-4 NA TRBV7-3 17 TGTGCCAGGAGCCGCGAATTGGGGCGGGGAGCCGAAAACATTCAGTACTTC CARSRELGRGAENIQYF
NA TRBJ2-7 many TRBV7-2 14 TGTGCCAGCAGCTTAAATCCCGGATCCTACGAGCAGTACTTC CASSLNPGSYEQYF
TRBD2 TRBJ2-3 NA TRBV7-2 14 TGTGCGGGCAGCGGGGGGGCTGTAGGGGATACGCAGTATTTT CAGSGGAVGDTQYF
NA TRBJ2-3 few TRBV7-2 16 TGTGCCAGCAGCTTAGTGTCGGGGGCGTCGGGAGATATGCAGTACTTT CASSLVSGASGDMQYF
NA TRBJ2-3 NA TRBV7-8 15 TGTGCCAGCAGCTTGGGGCTGTGCACCAAAGACATGCAGTATTTT CASSLGLCTKDMQYF
NA TRBJ1-5 NA TRBV7-2 15 TGTGCCAGCAGCTTAGTGACCGATCGAAATCAGCCCCAGCATTTT CASSLVTDRNQPQHF
TRBD2 TRBJ2-3 NA TRBV12-3/TRBV12-4 13 TGTGCCAGCAAAAACGGGGGGACAGATACGCAGTATTTT CASKNGGTDTQYF
TRBD2 TRBJ2-5 few TRBV11-1 16 TGTGCCAGCGGTGGGACCGGCGGGGGGGGCCCAGATACCCAGTACTTC CASGGTGGGGPDTQYF
NA TRBJ2-3 NA TRBV7-2 16 TGTGCCAGCAGCTCAACTGGGGGAGGTTTCACAGATACGCAGTATTTT CASSSTGGGFTDTQYF
NA TRBJ2-3 NA TRBV12-3/TRBV12-4 13 TGTGCCCTCCGGCAGGGTTCCGCAGGGGCGCAGTATTTT CALRQGSAGAQYF
TRBD2 TRBJ2-3 NA TRBV10-3 14 TGTGCCGTCCCCGAGACTAGCCGCACAGAGACGCAGTATTTT CAVPETSRTETQYF
TRBD2 TRBJ2-3 NA TRBV24-1 16 TGTGCCACCAGTGAAACGCTAGCGGGGAGCACAGATACGCAGTATTTT CATSETLAGSTDTQYF
NA TRBJ1-3 NA TRBV7-9 16 TGTGCCAGCAGCTTAGGTCGGCCGGACTTTGGAAACACCATATATTTT CASSLGRPDFGNTIYF
NA TRBJ1-2 many TRBV6-5 14 TGTGCCAGCAGTTACTCGTGGGGCGACTATGGCTACACCTTC CASSYSWGDYGYTF
TRBD2 TRBJ2-7 few TRBV11-3 20 TGTGCCAGCAGCTTAGATGGAACCGACCCTTTCGGGGGGGCGGGTTACGAGCAGTACTTC CASSLDGTDPFGGAGYEQYF
NA TRBJ2-6 NA TRBV12-5 13 TGTGCTAGTAGCCCCGGGGGGGCCAACGTCCTGACTTTC CASSPGGANVLTF
TRBD2 TRBJ2-1 NA TRBV7-8 14 TGTGCCAGCAGCTTAGTTCAGCGGGAGGTTGAGCAGTTCTTC CASSLVQREVEQFF
NA TRBJ2-1 many TRBV27 15 TGTGCCAGCAGCTTAGGGGGGACTACCTCCAATGAGCAGTTCTTC CASSLGGTTSNEQFF
NA TRBJ1-2 few TRBV27 15 TGTGCCAGCAGTTTCCGCCCAGGGGAGGACTATGGCTACACCTTC CASSFRPGEDYGYTF
NA TRBJ2-4 NA TRBV7-8 15 TGTGCCAGCATCTCAGGGCGGGGCGCCAAAAACATGCAGTACTTC CASISGRGAKNMQYF
NA TRBJ2-5 many TRBV12-3/TRBV12-4 12 TGTGCCAGCGCAGCGGATGAAGAGACCCAGTACTTC CASAADEETQYF
NA TRBJ2-5 NA TRBV4-2 16 TGTGCCAGCGGGGGGGGCGGGGGCGGGGACCAAGATACCCAGTACTTC CASGGGGGGDQDTQYF
NA TRBJ2-2 few TRBV6-2/TRBV6-3 15 TGTGCCAGCAGTCACCCATCAGGGGGGAATAGGGAGCTGTTTTTT CASSHPSGGNRELFF
NA TRBJ2-4 NA TRBV11-2 11 TGTGCCAGCAGCTTAACAGGAATGCAGTACTTC CASSLTGMQYF
NA TRBJ2-3 NA TRBV7-2 14 TGTGCGAGCAGCGGCGGCGGGGGCACAGAGACCCAGTATTTC CASSGGGGTETQYF
NA TRBJ2-3 NA TRBV6-8 14 TGCGCCGGCACGCCGCGGCGAGCCGAAAATACGCAGTATTTC CAGTPRRAENTQYF
NA TRBJ2-7 medium-sized TRBV7-8 11 TGTGCCAGCAGCTTAGCGTTCGAGCAGTACTTC CASSLAFEQYF
NA TRBJ2-5 NA TRBV7-8 14 TGTGCCAGCAGCTGGGGTGGGGGGCAAGAGACCCAGTACTTC CASSWGGGQETQYF
TRBD2 TRBJ2-3 NA TRBV7-6 14 TGTGCCAGCAGCGGGGGGGGGTTCACAGAGACGCAGTATTTC CASSGGGFTETQYF
TRBD1 TRBJ2-2 NA TRBV5-1 15 TGCGCCAGCAGCTCGGGACAGGCGAACACCGGGGAGCTGTTTTTT CASSSGQANTGELFF
TRBD2 TRBJ2-5 NA TRBV12-3/TRBV12-4 16 TGTGCCAGCAGTGGTACTAGCGGGGGGGCCCCAGAGACCCAGTATTTC CASSGTSGGAPETQYF
NA TRBJ2-3 many TRBV6-1 15 TGTGCCAGCAGTGATCGGGGGGCTAGCACAGATACGCAGTATTTT CASSDRGASTDTQYF
TRBD1 TRBJ2-1 few TRBV27 15 TGTGCCAGCAGTACCTACCGGGACAGCTCCTACGAGCAGTTCTTC CASSTYRDSSYEQFF
TRBD2 TRBJ2-1 NA TRBV7-3 17 TGTGCCAGCAGCTTACGGGGGGGGGGGGCCTCGGACAATGAGCAGTTCTTC CASSLRGGGASDNEQFF
NA TRBJ2-7 NA TRBV27 12 TGTGCCAGCAGCCGCCTCGGGGGCGAGCAGTACTTC CASSRLGGEQYF
TRBD2 TRBJ2-5 NA TRBV5-4 17 TGTGCCAGCAGCTCCGGACTAGCGGGGGGGAGGCAAGAGACCCAGTACTTC CASSSGLAGGRQETQYF
NA TRBJ2-4 NA TRBV7-2 14 TGTGCCAGCTCCGGGATGCGGGCCAAAGACATTCAGTACTTC CASSGMRAKDIQYF
NA TRBJ2-3 NA TRBV7-6 14 TGTGCCAGCAGGTGGGGGGGGGCCACAGACACGCAGTATTTC CASRWGGATDTQYF
NA TRBJ1-4 few TRBV15 15 TGTGCCACCAGAAGGCGGACAGAGAATAATGAAAAACTGTTTTTT CATRRRTENNEKLFF
TRBD1 TRBJ1-1 few TRBV7-9 15 TGTGCCAGCAGAACACCGGGACAGGGGATCACTGAAGCTTTCTTT CASRTPGQGITEAFF
NA TRBJ2-4 NA TRBV27 14 TGCGCCAGCTCGGGGCGGGGAGCCAAAAATACGCAGTACTTT CASSGRGAKNTQYF
NA TRBJ1-2 many TRBV6-5 14 TGTGCCAGCAGTTACCTGGACAGCCCCTATGGCTACACCTTC CASSYLDSPYGYTF
NA TRBJ2-3 NA TRBV6-1 14 TGTGCCAGCACTGAGGGGACCAACACAGATATTCAGTATTTT CASTEGTNTDIQYF
NA TRBJ2-3 NA TRBV7-8 16 TGTGCCAGCAGCCGCCTAGGGGCTGCAAGCACAGGTGCGCTGTATTTT CASSRLGAASTGALYF
NA TRBJ2-4 NA TRBV7-3 17 TGTGCCAGCAGCCGCGTCTCGGGGCTGGGGGCCAAAAACACGCAGTACTTC CASSRVSGLGAKNTQYF
NA TRBJ1-1 NA TRBV6-1 11 TGTGCCAGCAGTGTAGGCACTGAAGCTTTCTTT CASSVGTEAFF
TRBD1 TRBJ2-3 medium-sized TRBV7-9 18 TGTGCCAGCAGCCTATTGTTAATACAGGGGACCCCCACAGATACGCAGTATTTT CASSLLLIQGTPTDTQYF
NA TRBJ2-3 NA TRBV12-3/TRBV12-4 15 TGTGCCCGCAGTTGGGGGGTTAGGGCCGCAGATACGCAGTATTTT CARSWGVRAADTQYF